The present T cell receptor beta chain was sequenced within a study of CD8 T cells in ankylosing spondylitis (TCRdb year 2017). About the full investigation: T cell receptor beta repertoires were profiled in healthy donors and ankylosing spondylitis patients so that disease-linked TCR variants could be found. Peripheral blood was sampled, and synovial fluid was additionally collected from ankylosing spondylitis patients. The full study cohort was made up of about 25 ankylosing spondylitis patients and 108 healthy donors. What the work shows at the level of the full study, not this receptor alone: Some motif variants were previously reported in synovial fluid and blood of reactive arthritis patients, suggesting common disease-initiation mechanisms. The disease-linked clones were reported to be significantly enriched in matched synovial fluid samples from ankylosing spondylitis patients. Blood from ankylosing spondylitis patients appeared to be characterized by a TCR beta motif composed of eight highly homologous amino acid variants. The disease-linked clones had a CD8+ phenotype and were found at relatively low frequencies in peripheral blood.

The germline V gene supplies CDR1 SGDLS and CDR2 YYNGEE. The CDR3, cysteine through phenylalanine, is 18 amino acids long. Only the CDR3 region is kept as DNA, spanning 54 bases read in frame from base 1. From V the trimming removes 0 bases and from J it removes 1 base, while the gene matches leave 6 bases of the junction unaccounted for. A word on this clonotype: Its recognized antigen is unknown. No much larger clonotype is one base removed from it; base qualities were not supplied.

Sequenced using an Illumina HiSeq 2500. Quantitative 5'-RACE with molecular barcodes was used to prepare TCR beta libraries. The original methods were these. To identify disease-linked TCR variants, a new computational method was used, one built on a probabilistic model of VDJ rearrangement. TCRdb reprocessed the public reads (quality trimming at Q25 with fastp, clone calling with MiXCR) and kept in-frame beta chains. Under each unique CDR3 protein, matching rows form one entry showing the most common genes and DNA. The V and J calls, along with clone size, are taken from TCRdb and not from the paper's own processing. A total of around 890,000 distinct CDR3 sequences appear in this sample, over 9.5% of them only once. The ten largest make up 0.51% of the sample.

The TCR sequence derives from a male donor with ankylosing spondylitis. Here the chain combines TRBV9 and TRBJ2-2, with 10 middle bases fitting TRBD2. Sequencing was performed on blood, either unsorted or a sorted T cell fraction (not recorded which). The CDR3 loop reads CASSVGLAGVGNTGELFF. The nucleotide sequence reads TGTGCCAGCAGCGTAGGGCTAGCGGGAGTAGGGAACACCGGGGAGCTGTTTTTT.